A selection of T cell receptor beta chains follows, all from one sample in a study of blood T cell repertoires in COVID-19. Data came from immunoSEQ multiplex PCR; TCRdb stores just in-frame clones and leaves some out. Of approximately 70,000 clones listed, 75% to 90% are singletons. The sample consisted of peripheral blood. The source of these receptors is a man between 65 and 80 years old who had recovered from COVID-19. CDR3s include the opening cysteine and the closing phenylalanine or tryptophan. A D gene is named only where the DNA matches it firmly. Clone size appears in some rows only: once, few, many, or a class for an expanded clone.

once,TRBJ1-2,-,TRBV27,TGTGCCAGCAGCCGTTCCGGGACTGGGGACTATGGCTACACCTTC,CASSRSGTGDYGYTF
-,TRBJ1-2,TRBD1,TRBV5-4,TGTGCCAGCAGCTCGGGTGCCGACAGGGGGGTCTATGGCTACACCTTC,CASSSGADRGVYGYTF
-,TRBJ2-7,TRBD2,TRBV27,TGTGCCAGCAGTTTGTTAGCGGGCAACTACGAGCAGTACTTC,CASSLLAGNYEQYF
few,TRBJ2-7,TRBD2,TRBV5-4,TGTGCCAGCAGCTTATTAGCGGGAGAACGGACCTACGAGCAGTACTTC,CASSLLAGERTYEQYF
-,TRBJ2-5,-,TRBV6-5,TGTGCCAGCAGGGTCGGAGAGACCCAGTACTTC,CASRVGETQYF
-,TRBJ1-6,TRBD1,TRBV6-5,TGTGCCAGCAGTTACTCCAGGGGGCTTAATAATTCACCCCTCCACTTT,CASSYSRGLNNSPLHF
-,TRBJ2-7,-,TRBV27,TGTGCCAGCAGTTTTAGTGGAGGGCGGGAGTACTTC,CASSFSGGREYF
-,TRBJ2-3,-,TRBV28,TGTGCCAGCACCACCAGATGGGGACTTATCACAGATACGCAGTATTTT,CASTTRWGLITDTQYF
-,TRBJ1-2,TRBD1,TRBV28,TGTGCCAGCAGTACGGGACAGGGGGCCGGCTATGGCTACACCTTC,CASSTGQGAGYGYTF
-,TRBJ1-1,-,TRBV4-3,TGCGCCAGCAGCCAGCGGGACGGCTCGGCGGCTTTCTTT,CASSQRDGSAAFF
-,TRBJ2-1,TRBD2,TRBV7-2,TGTGCCAGCAGCCTGGGACTAGCGGTACGAAATGAGCAGTTCTTC,CASSLGLAVRNEQFF
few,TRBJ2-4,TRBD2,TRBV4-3,TGCGCCAGCAGCCGATACCGGACTAGCGGGTCATCCAAAAACATTCAGTACTTC,CASSRYRTSGSSKNIQYF
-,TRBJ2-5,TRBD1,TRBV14,TGTGCCAGCAGCCAAACCCACACAGGGGGTCAAGAGACCCAGTACTTC,CASSQTHTGGQETQYF
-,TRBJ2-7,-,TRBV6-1,TGTGCCAGCAGTGATGTCCGGGACTGGAGCTACGAGCAGTACTTC,CASSDVRDWSYEQYF
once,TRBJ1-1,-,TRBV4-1,TGCGCCAGCAGCCATTCCCCAGAGAACACTGAAGCTTTCTTT,CASSHSPENTEAFF
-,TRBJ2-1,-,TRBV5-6,TGTGCCAGCAGCTTGGCCCACGAGATCGGTGAGCAGTTCTTC,CASSLAHEIGEQFF
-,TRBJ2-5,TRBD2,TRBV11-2,TGTGCCAGCAGCGACCTTCGACTAGCGGGGCGCCAAGAGACCCAGTACTTC,CASSDLRLAGRQETQYF
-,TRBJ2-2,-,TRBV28,TGTGCCAGCTTGCCGGGACTGCGCCTCCCTAAACCGAACACCGGGGAGCTGTTTTTT,CASLPGLRLPKPNTGELFF
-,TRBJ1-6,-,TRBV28,TGTGCCAGCAGTAAGCAGCAGGCAGATTCACCCCTCCACTTT,CASSKQQADSPLHF
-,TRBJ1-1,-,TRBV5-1,TGCGCCAGCAGCTTCTTGGGGGGGAGAAAGGGAGGAAACACTGAAGCTTTCTTT,CASSFLGGRKGGNTEAFF
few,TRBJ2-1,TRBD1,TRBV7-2,TGTGCCAGCAGCCCGGACAGGGCGAATGAGCAGTTCTTC,CASSPDRANEQFF
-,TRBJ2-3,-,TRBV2,TGTGCCAGCAGTGGAAACTACCGTACGGATACGCAGTATTTT,CASSGNYRTDTQYF
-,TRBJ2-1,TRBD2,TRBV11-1,TGTGCCAGCAGCTTATCCCGGACTAGCGTCAATGAGCAGTTCTTC,CASSLSRTSVNEQFF
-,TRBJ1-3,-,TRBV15,TGTGCCACCAGCAGAGATCTGGGCGGGAGACTAAACACCATATATTTT,CATSRDLGGRLNTIYF
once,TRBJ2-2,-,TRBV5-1,TGCGCCAGCAGCTTGGGACCCGCGGGGAACACCGGGGAGCTGTTTTTT,CASSLGPAGNTGELFF
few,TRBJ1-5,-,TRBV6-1,TGTGCCAGCAGTGAATTCTCCAGAAACAATCAGCCCCAGCATTTT,CASSEFSRNNQPQHF
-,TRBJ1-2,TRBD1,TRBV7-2,TGTGCCAGCAGCCCTTCCAGGGGGGTATATGGCTACACCTTC,CASSPSRGVYGYTF
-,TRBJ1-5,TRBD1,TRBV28,TGTGCCAGCAGTCTCGGGACAGGGTTCGATCAGCCCCAGCATTTT,CASSLGTGFDQPQHF
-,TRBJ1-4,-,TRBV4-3,TGCGCCAGCAGCCAAGACCCAGGGTTAAGAGAAAAACTGTTTTTT,CASSQDPGLREKLFF
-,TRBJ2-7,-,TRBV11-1,TGTGCCAGCAGCCAAGGGGACGAGCAGTACTTC,CASSQGDEQYF
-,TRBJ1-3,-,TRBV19,TGTGCCAGTAGTATCGGGAGGAGCTCTGGAAACACCATATATTTT,CASSIGRSSGNTIYF
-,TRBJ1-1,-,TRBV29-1,TGCAGCGTAACCCCTCGGGGGGGCACTGAAGCTTTCTTT,CSVTPRGGTEAFF
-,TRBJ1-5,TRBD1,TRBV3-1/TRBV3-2,TGTGCCACCGAACAGGGGAGCAATCAGCCCCAGCATTTT,CATEQGSNQPQHF
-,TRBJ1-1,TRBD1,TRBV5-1,TGCGCCAGCAGCCTGGGACAGGCTTTGGAGAACACTGAAGCTTTCTTT,CASSLGQALENTEAFF
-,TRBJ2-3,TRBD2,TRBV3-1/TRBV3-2,TGTGCCAGCAGCAAGGGACTAGCGGGAGTTATCTCAGATACGCAGTATTTT,CASSKGLAGVISDTQYF
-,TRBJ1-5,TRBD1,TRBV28,TGTGCCAGCGGCCTTCACCAGGGGGCGGGCAATCAGCCCCAGCATTTT,CASGLHQGAGNQPQHF
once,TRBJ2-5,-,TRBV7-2,TGTGCCAGCAGCCTACGACAGGTCCAAGAGACCCAGTACTTC,CASSLRQVQETQYF
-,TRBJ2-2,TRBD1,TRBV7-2,TGTGCCAGCAGCCTCAGGGGGCGGATCACCGGGGAGCTGTTTTTT,CASSLRGRITGELFF
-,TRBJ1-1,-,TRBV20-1,TGCAGTGCTAGTTTGGCAGGGCAAGCTTTCTTT,CSASLAGQAFF
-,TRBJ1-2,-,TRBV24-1,TGTGCCACCAGTGATTTGACGACAGCCTATGGCTACACCTTC,CATSDLTTAYGYTF
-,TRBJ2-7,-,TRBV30,TGTGCCTGGAGTGCCGACGGAGACTACGAGCAGTACTTC,CAWSADGDYEQYF
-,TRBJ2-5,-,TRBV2,TGTGCCAGCACAGGATTAGAGACCCAGTACTTC,CASTGLETQYF
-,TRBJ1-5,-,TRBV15,TGTGCCACCAGCAGAACCATAGATCAGCCCCAGCATTTT,CATSRTIDQPQHF
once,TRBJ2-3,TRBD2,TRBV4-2,TGTGCCAGCAGCCCCGCCCTAGCGGGGGGCACAGATACGCAGTATTTT,CASSPALAGGTDTQYF
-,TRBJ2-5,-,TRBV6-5,TGTGCCAGCAGTAGGGGGGGCGAGACCCAGTACTTC,CASSRGGETQYF
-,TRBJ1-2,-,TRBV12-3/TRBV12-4,TGTGCCAGCAGTTTGACAGTTGACTATGGCTACACCTTC,CASSLTVDYGYTF